This T cell receptor beta chain is from a study of T cell responses to AZD1222 COVID-19 vaccine. General study points: Compared with day 0, the breadth and depth of the Spike-specific TCR repertoire rose significantly after two doses of AZD1222. It should be noted that donors were predominantly white British and more often female, and clonal diversity was possibly underestimated.

The V segment lost 4 bases and the J segment 7 bases; nucleotides outside the gene matches: 7. Germline V gene sequence: CDR1 LGHDT, CDR2 YNNKEL (reference sequence). CDR3 length equals 15 residues. Sequenced by immunoSEQ multiplex PCR; TCRdb stores in-frame clones only, minus some. The table includes 90,000 to 120,000 clones, 75% to 95% detected once. On this clone itself: The target antigen is unknown.

The source was peripheral blood, collected 28 days after the second AZD1222 dose. This sequence joins TRBV3-1 (or the pseudogene TRBV3-2) and TRBJ2-2; 9 bases match TRBD1. This clonotype was sampled from an adult who received the AZD1222 COVID-19 vaccine. The CDR3 protein is CASSPRDRDLGELFF. The CDR3 DNA reads TGTGCCAGCAGCCCCCGGGACAGGGACCTCGGGGAGCTGTTTTTT.